Listed here is a single TCR beta chain. The CDR3 is 14 amino acids. CDR1 SNHLY and CDR2 FYNNEI come from the germline V gene. Trimming removed 6 bases at V and 2 bases at J, with 12 bases between. The source of the sample is a study of cytomegalovirus exposure and HLA in healthy donors. Whole-study context: The approximately 700 first-cohort repertoires shared a platform with the approximately 120 validation repertoires, as reported in a later analysis.

Assay: immunoSEQ multiplex PCR; the TCRdb copy retains only in-frame clones and omits some. The sample consists of about 360,000 clones, 80% to 90% of them appearing once. The rearrangement joins TRBV2 to TRBJ2-3; D not resolved. The sequenced sample consisted of PBMCs. The source of this sequence is a woman aged 18-29 years in good health and CMV-seronegative. The DNA for the CDR3 is TGTGCCAGCAGGATAGCCGCCACCACAGATACGCAGTATTTT. Translated, it gives CASRIAATTDTQYF. The full variable domain, with the rest looked up from reference TRBV2 and TRBJ2-3, is EPEVTQTPSHQVTQMGQEVILRCVPISNHLYFYWYRQILGQKVEFLVSFYNNEISEKSEIFDDQFSVERPDGSNFTLKIRSTKLEDSAMYFCASRIAATTDTQYFGPGTRLTVL.